The 11 T cell receptor beta chains listed next were all sequenced from one sample in a study of blood T cell repertoires in COVID-19. Assay: immunoSEQ multiplex PCR; the TCRdb copy retains only in-frame clones and omits some. Of about 21,000 clones in the sample, 87% were seen once. Sequencing was done on a sample of peripheral blood. The receptors shown here come from a human donor with active COVID-19. The donor label of this sample is uncertain.

This clone occurred once. The chain combines TRBV27 with TRBJ2-2, with 9 bases identical to TRBD2. Germline V gene sequence: CDR1 MNHEY, CDR2 SMNVEV (reference sequence). The V and J ends lost 6 bases and 3 bases, in that order; junction bases with no gene match: 5. This CDR3 spans 15 amino acids. The CDR3 loop is CASRRAGGDTGELFF. As DNA, the CDR3 is TGTGCCAGCAGAAGAGCGGGAGGCGACACCGGGGAGCTGTTTTTT.

J is TRBJ2-3 and V is TRBV5-6; 8 bases match TRBD2. The germline V gene has CDR1 SGHDT and CDR2 YYEEEE. J gave up 8 bases and V 2 bases, and 10 bases lay outside the gene matches. CDR3 size: 15 residues. For the CDR3, the DNA is TGTGCCAGCAGCTTACCGGGAGGGCCGTTTAGTACGCAGTATTTT. This gives the protein CASSLPGGPFSTQYF.

The genes are TRBV10-3 and TRBJ2-7; 11 bases are a match to TRBD1. This CDR3 comprises 14 residues. The trim removed 11 bases at V and 5 bases at J, leaving 11 bases unmatched. Germline V gives CDR1 ENHRY, CDR2 SYGVKD. The CDR3 region has the DNA TGTGCCGCGAAACCGGGACAGGGGGTTCACGAGCAGTACTTC. It is translated as CAAKPGQGVHEQYF.

The chain is built from TRBV5-6 and TRBJ2-1; TRBD2 matches at 11 bases. The CDR3 length is 16 residues. V shed 3 bases, J shed 4 bases, and the junction held 6 bases outside the gene matches. Germline values: CDR1 SGHDT, CDR2 YYEEEE. In nucleotides, the CDR3 is TGTGCCAGCAGCTACGGACTAGCGGGTATATACAATGAGCAGTTCTTC. Translating gives CASSYGLAGIYNEQFF.

The V call is TRBV5-1, the J call TRBJ2-5; D perhaps matches TRBD2 (5 bases). Germline assignment: CDR1 SGHRS and CDR2 YFSETQ. V lost 0 bases and J lost 7, with 13 bases in between. This CDR3 is built from 14 residues. CDR3 residues: CASSLGVGEGTQYF. CDR3 coding DNA: TGCGCCAGCAGCTTGGGAGTGGGAGAGGGGACCCAGTACTTC.

In its sample, this clone was seen a few times. V usage is TRBV3-1 (or the pseudogene TRBV3-2) and J usage is TRBJ2-5, with 10 bases that match TRBD1. Losses at the gene ends were 0 bases for V and 3 bases for J; bases not matched to a gene: 10. Germline V gene data show CDR1 as LGHDT and CDR2 as YNNKEL (reference sequence). The CDR3 loop spans 18 amino acids. The CDR3 region is CASSQEGQGLRGKETQYF. CDR3 DNA: TGTGCCAGCAGCCAAGAGGGACAGGGGTTAAGGGGCAAAGAGACCCAGTACTTC.

The chain uses TRBV29-1 and TRBJ1-1, with a weak D call TRBD1 (5 bases). V lost 4 bases, J lost 6 bases, and 9 bases lay in between. The germline gives CDR1 SQVTM, CDR2 ANQGSEA. This CDR3 is 11 amino acids long. The CDR3 loop reads CSVVPRAEAFF. The DNA of the CDR3 is TGCAGCGTTGTCCCCAGGGCTGAAGCTTTCTTT.

V usage is TRBV3-1 (or the pseudogene TRBV3-2) and J usage is TRBJ2-1; D may be TRBD2 (5 bases). This CDR3 is built from 15 residues. CDR1 and CDR2 (germline): LGHDT, YNNKEL (reference sequence). V lost 7 bases and J 5 bases, leaving 18 bases between the germline ends. The CDR3 bases are TGTGCCAGCACCGGGTTGGAGGCCAGGAACAATGAGCAGTTCTTC. Translating gives CASTGLEARNNEQFF.

CDR3 coding DNA: TGTGCCAGCAGCCCCCTGACATCGATGAACACTGAAGCTTTCTTT. The encoded protein is CASSPLTSMNTEAFF. This chain joins TRBV14 and TRBJ1-1, with D uncertain. V was cut by 4 bases and J by 0 bases, with 12 bases left in between. This CDR3 comprises 15 residues. Germline V lookup: CDR1 SGHDN, CDR2 FVKESK.

The chain employs TRBV3-1 (or the pseudogene TRBV3-2) and TRBJ1-4; D is possibly TRBD1 (5 bases). V was trimmed by 2 bases and J by 6 bases, leaving 10 bases between them. The CDR3 sequence is 14 residues long. In germline, CDR1 is LGHDT, CDR2 YNNKEL (reference sequence). The CDR3 DNA reads TGTGCCAGCAGCCAAAAGCAAGGGGATGAAAAACTGTTTTTT. It translates to CASSQKQGDEKLFF.

This clone was seen a single time. The rearrangement uses TRBV4-2 and TRBJ2-7, with 12 bases matching TRBD2. Germline V gene sequence: CDR1 LGHNA, CDR2 YNFKEQ. Losses at the gene ends were 4 bases for V and 4 bases for J; bases not matched to a gene: 5. The CDR3 consists of 15 residues. Here the CDR3 DNA reads TGTGCCAGCAGCCCCCTAGCGGGAGGGAAGTACGAGCAGTACTTC. It translates to CASSPLAGGKYEQYF.